The clone carrying this TCR beta chain was seen just once. Terminally differentiated effector memory CD45RA+ cells were excluded by CCR7 positive selection of CD45RO-negative cells. Donors were Caucasian adults residing in Nashville, Tennessee, USA. Data came from immunoSEQ multiplex PCR; TCRdb stores just in-frame clones and leaves some out. The table shows under 2,000,000 clones, with about 95% occurring only once. The germline V gene encodes CDR1 SGHDT and CDR2 YYEEEE. The CDR3 has 16 amino acids. The ends were cut back, 3 bases at V and 3 bases at J, with 19 bases in the middle. This entry belongs to a study of shared clonotypes between healthy human individuals.

Material: naive CD8+ T cells sorted from blood. The chain carries TRBV5-6 and TRBJ2-7; tentative D call: TRBD2 (5 bases). This receptor was identified in a man in his late teens or twenties in good health. CDR3 protein: CASSSILHHGIYEQYF. The CDR3 nucleotides are TGTGCCAGCAGCTCGATTCTTCATCACGGGATCTACGAGCAGTACTTC. The complete variable domain, with remaining parts taken from reference TRBV5-6 and TRBJ2-7, reads DAGVTQSPTHLIKTRGQQVTLRCSPKSGHDTVSWYQQALGQGPQFIFQYYEEEERQRGNFPDRFSGHQFPNYSSELNVNALLLGDSALYLCASSSILHHGIYEQYFGPGTRLTVT.